What follows are 7 T cell receptor beta chains derived from one specimen sequenced in a study of T cell responses to AZD1222 COVID-19 vaccine. Profiling relied on immunoSEQ multiplex PCR, and the TCRdb table lists in-frame clones only, not all of them. The sample has 40,000 to 60,000 clones, approximately 79% seen once. The sequencing here drew on peripheral blood, taken on day 0 of MenACWY control vaccination. All receptors come from an adult in good health.

In the case of this clone: The same CDR3 arises from other DNA sequences in this sample as well. J is TRBJ1-1 and V is TRBV27; D uncertain. The CDR3 is made up of 13 amino acids. V dropped 3 bases and J dropped 1 base, with 6 bases sitting between them. Looked up from germline, CDR1 is MNHEY and CDR2 is SMNVEV (reference sequence). The CDR3 is CASSFRENTEAFF. Here the CDR3 DNA reads TGTGCCAGCAGTTTCCGCGAGAACACTGAAGCTTTCTTT.

The count of this clone is one. The chain couples TRBV28 to TRBJ2-7; 7 nucleotides align to TRBD1. After removal of 6 bases from V and 6 bases from J, the junction contained 8 bases not matched to a gene. Germline CDR1 MDHEN, CDR2 SYDVKM. The CDR3 loop spans 13 amino acids. CDR3 DNA sequence: TGTGCCAGCAGCCCCGGACAGGTGGCCGAGCAGTACTTC. It specifies CASSPGQVAEQYF.

This rearrangement joins TRBV25-1 to TRBJ2-2; the D is unclear. There are 17 residues in the CDR3. V was pared by 5 bases and J by 4 bases, with 20 bases between. Germline CDR1 and CDR2: MGHDK and SYGVNS. The CDR3 sequence is CASSPPTGTRTTGELFF. CDR3 coding DNA: TGTGCCAGCAGTCCCCCGACTGGCACCCGAACCACCGGGGAGCTGTTTTTT.

The chain is built from TRBV18 and TRBJ2-7; the match to TRBD2 covers 9 bases. The CDR3 contains 16 residues. V lost 3 bases to trimming and J lost 4 bases; unmatched junction nucleotides: 10. Germline values: CDR1 KGHSH, CDR2 LQKENI. CDR3 coding DNA: TGTGCCAGCTCACCGTATAGCGGGAGTCGAGTATACGAGCAGTACTTC. This gives the protein CASSPYSGSRVYEQYF.

V is TRBV6-2 or TRBV6-3 and J is TRBJ1-5; no clear D gene. The CDR3 has 17 amino acids. Germline lookup yields CDR1 MNHEY and CDR2 SVGEGT. V lost 0 bases, J lost 2 bases, and 14 bases lay in between. In DNA, the CDR3 is TGTGCCAGCAGTTACTCGATCCCGGGGTCAGGCAATCAGCCCCAGCATTTT. It translates to CASSYSIPGSGNQPQHF.

The chain links TRBV14 to TRBJ2-7; 7 nucleotides line up with TRBD2. In germline, CDR1 is SGHDN, CDR2 FVKESK. CDR3 length: 16 amino acids. The ends lost 4 bases at V and 4 bases at J; junction bases unmatched: 13. CDR3: CASSPRGGGSRYEQYF. The CDR3 nucleotides read TGTGCCAGCAGCCCGAGGGGTGGCGGGAGCAGGTACGAGCAGTACTTC.

The chain has TRBV14 and TRBJ1-2; D is perhaps TRBD1 (5 bases). The CDR3 loop spans 12 amino acids. V dropped 3 bases and J dropped 7 bases, with 9 bases sitting between them. From germline, CDR1 is SGHDN and CDR2 FVKESK. CDR3: CASSHQGTGYTF. The CDR3 DNA sequence: TGTGCCAGCAGCCACCAGGGAACTGGCTACACCTTC.